Listed below are T cell receptor beta chains from one sample, sequenced in a study of cytomegalovirus exposure and HLA in healthy donors. The data were produced by immunoSEQ multiplex PCR, yet TCRdb's version contains in-frame clones alone and is incomplete. The data show around 150,000 clones, 89% seen once. Sequenced material: PBMCs. Source of these receptors: a young woman in good health and CMV-seropositive. Each CDR3 is given with its conserved first and last residue. The listing skips clone size in some rows; elsewhere it reads once, few, many or a size class.

CDR3aa,abundance,j_gene,v_gene
CVSSKAATGGSYEQYF,NA,TRBJ2-7,TRBV21-1
CASSVGLAEATGELFF,few,TRBJ2-2,TRBV6-1
CASSLGNFQGNQPQHF,NA,TRBJ1-5,TRBV11-2
CASRLRTDYGYTF,NA,TRBJ1-2,TRBV5-6
CASSLTFLETQYF,NA,TRBJ2-5,TRBV11-2
CASSLESGSSGELFF,NA,TRBJ2-2,TRBV11-2
CASSYSNRGTSYEQYF,NA,TRBJ2-7,TRBV6-5
CASSQNRGPDRGDTQYF,NA,TRBJ2-3,TRBV5-1
CASSLGPRDCCSGNTIYF,once,TRBJ1-3,TRBV13
CASSQNPGLSYEQYF,NA,TRBJ2-7,TRBV14
CASSEGRLNEQFF,NA,TRBJ2-1,TRBV2
CSPGGVPHSSYNEQFF,NA,TRBJ2-1,TRBV29-1
CASSLAGSYNEQFF,NA,TRBJ2-1,TRBV19
CASRKFGTTMNTEAFF,NA,TRBJ1-1,TRBV7-9
CASSPGVLAKNIQYF,NA,TRBJ2-4,TRBV6-5
CASGLFGLASTGELFF,NA,TRBJ2-2,TRBV5-1
CASRGGGLYNEQFF,NA,TRBJ2-1,TRBV2
CASSLGAGAVEQYF,NA,TRBJ2-7,TRBV7-8
CASSLGGGGITDTQYF,NA,TRBJ2-3,TRBV7-3
CASSPLRPEDGYTF,few,TRBJ1-2,TRBV23-1
CASSLSVDRRLSSTDTQYF,NA,TRBJ2-3,TRBV5-1
CASSYRGDYEQYF,NA,TRBJ2-7,TRBV6-6
CTSSQEGRGTHGYTF,NA,TRBJ1-2,TRBV1
CAWSVGGSGRVRNIQYF,NA,TRBJ2-4,TRBV30
CASSLSGATDEQYF,once,TRBJ2-7,TRBV11-3
CSVEGQGNEKLFF,NA,TRBJ1-4,TRBV29-1
CASSPQGYGYTF,NA,TRBJ1-2,TRBV18
CASSGSGEGDTQYF,NA,TRBJ2-3,TRBV9
CASYSPGYQETQYF,NA,TRBJ2-5,TRBV28
CASSSLFSSGGGNEQFF,NA,TRBJ2-1,TRBV5-1